This T cell receptor (beta chain) derives from a study of CD8+ T cells in alopecia areata. Study background: Treated patients received oral tofacitinib, 5 to 10 mg twice daily. Study-wide findings and caveats: The study also sequences resident alphabeta T cells of normal skin in scalp samples.

Germline V CDR1 and CDR2: SGHRS, YFSETQ. The CDR3 is made up of 14 amino acids. Trimming took 6 bases from V and 0 from J, leaving 10 bases between them. Comments on this clone: Its antigen is not known.

After isolation, RNA underwent reverse transcription to generate cDNA as the sequencing template. Assay used: immunoSEQ multiplex PCR; TCRdb lists only in-frame clones, some missing. Counted here are under 250,000 clones, roughly 57% occurring once; the ten biggest clones make up approximately 0.5%. The clonotype originates from a human donor with alopecia areata. The J gene is TRBJ2-1, the V gene TRBV5-1; tentatively, D is TRBD2 (6 bases). The source was CD4+ T cells sorted from blood, collected at week 0. Written as DNA, the CDR3 is TGCGCCAGCAAATCCGGGGGCTCCTACAATGAGCAGTTCTTC. Its translation: CASKSGGSYNEQFF.